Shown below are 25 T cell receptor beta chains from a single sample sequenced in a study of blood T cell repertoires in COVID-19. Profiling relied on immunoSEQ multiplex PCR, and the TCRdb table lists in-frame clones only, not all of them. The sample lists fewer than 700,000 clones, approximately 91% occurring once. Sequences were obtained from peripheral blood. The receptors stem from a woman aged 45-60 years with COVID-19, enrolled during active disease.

Here the CDR3 DNA reads TGTGCCAGTAACTCCCCTGGTCGGGGGGTTGACACTGAAGCTTTCTTT. Residues: CASNSPGRGVDTEAFF. The chain couples TRBV19 to TRBJ1-1; maybe TRBD1 (5 bases). The V end was cut by 7 bases, the J end by 3 bases, with 21 bases between. CDR3 length: 16 amino acids. CDR1 is LNHDA, CDR2 SQIVND, per germline (reference sequence).

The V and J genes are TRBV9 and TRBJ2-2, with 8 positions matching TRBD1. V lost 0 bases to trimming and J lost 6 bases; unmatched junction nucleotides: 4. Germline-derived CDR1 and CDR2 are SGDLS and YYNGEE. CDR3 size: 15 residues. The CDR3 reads CASSVEGQGAGELFF. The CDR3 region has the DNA TGTGCCAGCAGCGTAGAAGGACAGGGAGCCGGGGAGCTGTTTTTT.

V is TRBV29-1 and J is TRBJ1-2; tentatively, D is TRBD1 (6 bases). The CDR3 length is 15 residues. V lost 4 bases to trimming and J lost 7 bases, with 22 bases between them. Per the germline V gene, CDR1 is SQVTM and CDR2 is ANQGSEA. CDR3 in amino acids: CSVAHWTYLGGGYTF. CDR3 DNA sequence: TGCAGCGTTGCCCACTGGACCTACCTAGGGGGTGGCTACACCTTC.

This CDR3 is CASSDPNGVRRGDTEAFF. The CDR3 DNA reads TGTGCCAGCAGCGACCCCAACGGGGTACGGCGGGGTGACACTGAAGCTTTCTTT. J is TRBJ1-1 and V is TRBV11-2; D gene uncertain. The V gene's germline CDR1 is SGHAT and CDR2 FQNNGV. The CDR3 runs 18 residues. V was cut by 5 bases and J by 3 bases, with 25 bases left in between. The full variable domain, its missing parts supplied by reference TRBV11-2 and TRBJ1-1, is EAGVAQSPRYKIIEKRQSVAFWCNPISGHATLYWYQQILGQGPKLLIQFQNNGVVDDSQLPKDRFSAERLKGVDSTLKIQPAKLEDSAVYLCASSDPNGVRRGDTEAFFGQGTRLTVV.

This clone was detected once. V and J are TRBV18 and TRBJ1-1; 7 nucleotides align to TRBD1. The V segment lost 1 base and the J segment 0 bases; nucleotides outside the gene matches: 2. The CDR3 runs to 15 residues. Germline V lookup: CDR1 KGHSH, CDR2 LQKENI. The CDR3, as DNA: TGTGCCAGCTCACCACGGCAGGGGGTGAACACTGAAGCTTTCTTT. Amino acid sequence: CASSPRQGVNTEAFF.

The CDR3 loop is CASKDRVAGNTIYF. CDR3 DNA sequence: TGTGCCAGCAAGGACAGGGTGGCTGGAAACACCATATATTTT. The chain couples TRBV27 to TRBJ1-3; 8 bases align to TRBD1. The V gene's germline CDR1 is MNHEY and CDR2 SMNVEV (reference sequence). CDR3 length: 14 amino acids. Trimming took 7 bases from V and 2 from J; bases not matched to a gene: 4.

Written as DNA, the CDR3 is TGTGCCAGCAGCGCACAGGGGAGGTCCCTCTCTGGAAACACCATATATTTT. It codes for CASSAQGRSLSGNTIYF. The gene calls are TRBV9 and TRBJ1-3, with 7 positions matching TRBD1. Germline trimming cut 3 bases from V and 0 bases from J; bases unmatched to any gene: 9. The CDR3 has 17 amino acids. Germline V gives CDR1 SGDLS, CDR2 YYNGEE.

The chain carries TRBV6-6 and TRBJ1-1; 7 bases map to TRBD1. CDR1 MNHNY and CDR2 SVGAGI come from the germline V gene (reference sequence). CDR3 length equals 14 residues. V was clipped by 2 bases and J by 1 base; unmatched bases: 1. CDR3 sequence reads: CASSYGTANTEAFF. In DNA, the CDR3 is TGTGCCAGCAGTTACGGGACAGCGAACACTGAAGCTTTCTTT.

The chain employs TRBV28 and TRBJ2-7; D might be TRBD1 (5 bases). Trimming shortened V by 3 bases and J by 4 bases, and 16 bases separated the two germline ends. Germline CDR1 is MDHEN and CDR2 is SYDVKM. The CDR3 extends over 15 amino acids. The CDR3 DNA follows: TGTGCCAGCAGTTTTAAGTTAGGCAGGGATTACGAGCAGTACTTC. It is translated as CASSFKLGRDYEQYF.

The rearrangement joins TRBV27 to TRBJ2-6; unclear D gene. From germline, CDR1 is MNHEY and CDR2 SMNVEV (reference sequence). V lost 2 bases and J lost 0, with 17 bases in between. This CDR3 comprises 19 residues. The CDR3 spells CASSLKRTLLLSGANVLTF. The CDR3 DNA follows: TGTGCCAGCAGTTTAAAACGTACCCTTCTACTCTCTGGGGCCAACGTCCTGACTTTC.

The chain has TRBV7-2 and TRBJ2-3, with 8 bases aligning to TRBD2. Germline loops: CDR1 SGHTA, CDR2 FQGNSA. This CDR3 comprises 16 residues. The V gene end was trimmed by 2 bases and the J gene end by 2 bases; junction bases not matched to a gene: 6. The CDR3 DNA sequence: TGTGCCAGCAGCTTACATAGCGGGGAAGCCACAGATACGCAGTATTTT. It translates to CASSLHSGEATDTQYF.

The CDR3 DNA sequence: TGTGCCACCAATGGGAGGAGTAGGGAACACAGCTATGGCTACACCTTC. It yields the protein CATNGRSREHSYGYTF. This chain uses TRBV19 with TRBJ1-2; the D is unclear. Trimming left V 10 bases short and J 4 bases short, with 25 bases between. The germline CDR1 and CDR2 sequences are LNHDA and SQIVND (reference sequence). The CDR3 runs to 16 residues.

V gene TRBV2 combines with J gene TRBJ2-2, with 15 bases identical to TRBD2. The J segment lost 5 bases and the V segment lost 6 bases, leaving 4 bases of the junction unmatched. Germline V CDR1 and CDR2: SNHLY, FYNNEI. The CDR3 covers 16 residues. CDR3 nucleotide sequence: TGTGCCAGCAGACCGGGACTAGCGGGGGGAACCGGGGAGCTGTTTTTT. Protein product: CASRPGLAGGTGELFF.

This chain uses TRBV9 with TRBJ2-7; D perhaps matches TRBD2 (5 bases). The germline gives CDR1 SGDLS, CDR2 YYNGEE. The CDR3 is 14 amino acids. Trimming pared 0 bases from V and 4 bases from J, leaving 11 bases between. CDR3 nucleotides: TGTGCCAGCAGCGTAGCCCCGGGGTTGTACGAGCAGTACTTC. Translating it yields CASSVAPGLYEQYF. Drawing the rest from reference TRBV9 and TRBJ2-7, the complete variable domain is DSGVTQTPKHLITATGQRVTLRCSPRSGDLSVYWYQQSLDQGLQFLIQYYNGEERAKGNILERFSAQQFPDLHSELNLSSLELGDSALYFCASSVAPGLYEQYFGPGTRLTVT.

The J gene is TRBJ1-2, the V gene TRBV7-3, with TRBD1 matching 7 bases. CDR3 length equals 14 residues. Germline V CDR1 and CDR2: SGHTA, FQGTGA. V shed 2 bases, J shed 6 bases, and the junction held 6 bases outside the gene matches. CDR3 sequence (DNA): TGTGCCAGCAGCTTAGAGGGACAGCGCGATGGCTACACCTTC. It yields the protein CASSLEGQRDGYTF.

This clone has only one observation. In DNA, the CDR3 is TGTGCCAGCAGCATGGGACTAGCGGGCACCGGGGAGCTGTTTTTT. Protein sequence: CASSMGLAGTGELFF. J is TRBJ2-2 and V is TRBV7-3; TRBD2 matches 12 bases. The ends lost 5 bases at V and 4 bases at J; junction bases unmatched: 2. Germline-derived CDR1 and CDR2 are SGHTA and FQGTGA. The CDR3 covers 15 residues.

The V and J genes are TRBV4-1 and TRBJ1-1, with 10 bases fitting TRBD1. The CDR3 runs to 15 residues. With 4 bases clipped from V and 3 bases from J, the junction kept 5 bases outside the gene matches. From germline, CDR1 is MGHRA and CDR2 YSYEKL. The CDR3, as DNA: TGCGCCAGCAGCCTTCACGGGACAGGGGACACTGAAGCTTTCTTT. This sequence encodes CASSLHGTGDTEAFF.

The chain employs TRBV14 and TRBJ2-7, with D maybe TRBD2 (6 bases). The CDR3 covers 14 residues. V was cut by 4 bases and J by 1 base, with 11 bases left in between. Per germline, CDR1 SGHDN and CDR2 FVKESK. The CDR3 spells CASSRAGNSYEQYF. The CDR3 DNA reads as TGTGCCAGCAGCCGCGCGGGGAATTCCTACGAGCAGTACTTC.

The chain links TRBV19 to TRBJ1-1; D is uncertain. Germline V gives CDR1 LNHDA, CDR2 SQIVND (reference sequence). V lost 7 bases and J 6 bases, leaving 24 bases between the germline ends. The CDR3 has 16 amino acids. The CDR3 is CASKAEGRQMGAEAFF. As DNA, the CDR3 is TGTGCCAGTAAAGCTGAGGGTCGACAAATGGGAGCTGAAGCTTTCTTT.

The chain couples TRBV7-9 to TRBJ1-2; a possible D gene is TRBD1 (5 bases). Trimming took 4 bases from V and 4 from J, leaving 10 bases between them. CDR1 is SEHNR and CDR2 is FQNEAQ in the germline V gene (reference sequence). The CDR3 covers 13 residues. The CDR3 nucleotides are TGTGCCAGCAGCTCGCAGGGTAGCTATGGCTACACCTTC. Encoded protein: CASSSQGSYGYTF.

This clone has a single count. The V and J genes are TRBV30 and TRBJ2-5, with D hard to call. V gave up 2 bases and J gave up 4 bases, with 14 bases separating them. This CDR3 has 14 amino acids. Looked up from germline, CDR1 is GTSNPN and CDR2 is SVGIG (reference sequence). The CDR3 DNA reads TGTGCCTGGAGTAACTCGGGTTGGCGAGAGACCCAGTACTTC. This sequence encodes CAWSNSGWRETQYF.

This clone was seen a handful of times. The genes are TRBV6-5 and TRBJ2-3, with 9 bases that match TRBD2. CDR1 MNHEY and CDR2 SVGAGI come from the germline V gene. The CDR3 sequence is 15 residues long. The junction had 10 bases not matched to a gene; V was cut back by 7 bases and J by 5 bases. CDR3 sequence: CASTRRGGKGDTQYF. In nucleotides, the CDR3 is TGTGCCAGCACGAGGCGGGGGGGAAAAGGAGATACGCAGTATTTT.

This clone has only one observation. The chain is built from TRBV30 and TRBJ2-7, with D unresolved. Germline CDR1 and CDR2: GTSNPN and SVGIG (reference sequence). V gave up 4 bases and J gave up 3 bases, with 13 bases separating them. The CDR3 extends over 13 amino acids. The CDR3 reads CAWMGPPNYEQYF. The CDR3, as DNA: TGTGCCTGGATGGGCCCACCCAACTACGAGCAGTACTTC. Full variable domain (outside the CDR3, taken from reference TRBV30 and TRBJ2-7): SQTIHQWPATLVQPVGSPLSLECTVEGTSNPNLYWYRQAAGRGLQLLFYSVGIGQISSEVPQNLSASRPQDRQFILSSKKLLLSDSGFYLCAWMGPPNYEQYFGPGTRLTVT.

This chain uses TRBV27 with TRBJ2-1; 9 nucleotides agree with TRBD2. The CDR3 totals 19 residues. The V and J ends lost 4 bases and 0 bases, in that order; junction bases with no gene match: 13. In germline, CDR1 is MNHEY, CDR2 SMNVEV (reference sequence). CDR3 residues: CASSSPRRAGGSSYNEQFF. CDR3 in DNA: TGTGCCAGCAGTTCCCCCCGTCGGGCGGGGGGGAGCTCCTACAATGAGCAGTTCTTC.

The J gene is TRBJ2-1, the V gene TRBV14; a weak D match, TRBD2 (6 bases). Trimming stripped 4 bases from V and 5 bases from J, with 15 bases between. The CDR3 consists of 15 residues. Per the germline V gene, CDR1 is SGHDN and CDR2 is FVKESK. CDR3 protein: CASSPLAGSDNEQFF. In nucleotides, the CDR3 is TGTGCCAGCAGCCCTCTGGCGGGGTCGGACAATGAGCAGTTCTTC.